The subject of this entry is one T cell receptor (beta chain). TCRdb reanalysed the 5' RACE reads using MiXCR and keeps one entry per CDR3 protein. Among 70,000 to 85,000 distinct CDR3 sequences listed, less than 15% were seen once. These data belong to a study of early T cells in non-severe SARS-CoV-2 infection. The CDR3 has 13 residues. Between the trimmed V and J ends, which lost 1 base and 7 bases, there was a span of 10 bases. CDR1 LGHDT and CDR2 YNNKEL come from the germline V gene (reference sequence). The clonotype comes from an adult who was a healthcare worker with PCR-confirmed SARS-CoV-2 infection or an uninfected control (not recorded which). The donor label of this sample is uncertain. Sequences were derived from whole blood, sampled at baseline. The chain is built from TRBV3-1 and TRBJ1-2, with unresolved D. The CDR3 DNA follows: TGTGCCAGCAGCCAAGCAATGGGAGCTGGCTACACCTTC. This translates into CASSQAMGAGYTF.